The 28 T cell receptor beta chains below come from one sample, sequenced in a study of early T cells in non-severe SARS-CoV-2 infection. MiXCR was run by TCRdb on the 5' RACE reads, yielding one entry per CDR3 protein. The data show more than 25,000 distinct CDR3 sequences, about 6.1% seen once. Sequencing was carried out using whole blood. The receptor source for this set is an adult who was a healthcare worker with PCR-confirmed SARS-CoV-2 infection or an uninfected control (not recorded which).

There are many counts of this clonotype. V gene TRBV28 combines with J gene TRBJ2-7, with 8 positions matching TRBD2. After removal of 6 bases from V and 6 bases from J, the junction contained 10 bases not matched to a gene. The germline V gene encodes CDR1 MDHEN and CDR2 SYDVKM. CDR3 size: 14 residues. CDR3 DNA: TGTGCCAGCAGGCGACACGGGGGGGATGGCGAGCAGTACTTC. As protein: CASRRHGGDGEQYF.

This clonotype came up many times. The chain couples TRBV27 to TRBJ1-5; maybe TRBD1 (6 bases). The CDR3 sequence is 13 residues long. In germline, CDR1 is MNHEY, CDR2 SMNVEV (reference sequence). V shed 4 bases and J shed 4 bases, with 8 bases lying between them. Here the CDR3 reads CASSWQGNQPQHF. The CDR3 DNA is TGTGCCAGCAGTTGGCAGGGGAATCAGCCCCAGCATTTT.

V is TRBV19 and J is TRBJ2-7, with 10 bases that match TRBD1. The V and J ends lost 10 bases and 4 bases, in that order; junction bases with no gene match: 19. This CDR3 comprises 17 residues. Germline CDR1 is LNHDA and CDR2 is SQIVND (reference sequence). The CDR3 loop is CAKPGQGLERVKYEQYF. The CDR3 nucleotides are TGTGCCAAGCCGGGACAGGGGCTAGAAAGGGTGAAATACGAGCAGTACTTC.

This clonotype was counted many times. This chain's CDR3 is CASSQQTGLQPQHF. The CDR3 DNA reads TGCGCCAGCAGCCAACAAACAGGGCTTCAGCCCCAGCATTTT. The rearrangement joins TRBV4-3 to TRBJ1-5, with a weak D call TRBD1 (6 bases). Deletions cut 2 bases from V and 6 bases from J, with 11 bases between. The CDR3 runs 14 residues. Germline loops: CDR1 LGHNA, CDR2 YSLEER.

This clonotype was detected a few times. The chain carries TRBV5-6 and TRBJ2-5, with D uncertain. In germline, CDR1 is SGHDT, CDR2 YYEEEE. V was shortened by 3 bases and J by 3 bases, with 6 bases between the two germline ends. This CDR3 has 12 amino acids. The CDR3 reads CASSWMEETQYF. Here the CDR3 DNA reads TGTGCCAGCAGCTGGATGGAAGAGACCCAGTACTTC.

This chain connects TRBV28 to TRBJ2-7, with a possible D match to TRBD2 (5 bases). The CDR3 covers 13 residues. From germline, CDR1 is MDHEN and CDR2 SYDVKM. Trimming stripped 4 bases from V and 6 bases from J, with 13 bases between. The CDR3 nucleotides read TGTGCCAGCAGTTCTGGCGGGTACGGCGAGCAGTACTTC. The encoded protein is CASSSGGYGEQYF. Looking up the rest from reference TRBV28 and TRBJ2-7 gives the full variable domain: DVKVTQSSRYLVKRTGEKVFLECVQDMDHENMFWYRQDPGLGLRLIYFSYDVKMKEKGDIPEGYSVSREKKERFSLILESASTNQTSMYLCASSSGGYGEQYFGPGTRLTVT.

This clonotype was counted a few times. The J gene is TRBJ2-2, the V gene TRBV20-1, with D possibly being TRBD2 (5 bases). Per the germline V gene, CDR1 is DFQATT and CDR2 is SNEGSKA (reference sequence). CDR3 size: 13 residues. Deletions cut 6 bases from V and 0 bases from J, with 8 bases between. The CDR3 loop reads CSANSANTGELFF. The CDR3, as DNA: TGCAGTGCCAATAGCGCGAACACCGGGGAGCTGTTTTTT.

This clonotype was seen many times. Here the CDR3 reads CASSLLAGATQDTQYF. CDR3 DNA sequence: TGCGCCAGCAGCTTGCTAGCGGGGGCCACCCAGGATACGCAGTATTTT. The chain is built from TRBV5-1 and TRBJ2-3; 10 bases match TRBD2. Unmatched junction bases numbered 8, after V lost 1 base and J lost 6 bases. There are 16 residues in the CDR3. From germline, CDR1 is SGHRS and CDR2 YFSETQ.

Ten or more counts support this clonotype. The rearrangement joins TRBV29-1 to TRBJ2-7, with 8 bases lining up with TRBD2. The CDR3 totals 18 residues. J gave up 0 bases and V 4 bases, and 17 bases lay outside the gene matches. Germline V gives CDR1 SQVTM, CDR2 ANQGSEA. The CDR3 sequence: CSVGRAGAVNKGSYEQYF. The CDR3 region has the DNA TGCAGCGTTGGTCGAGCGGGGGCCGTAAACAAAGGCTCCTACGAGCAGTACTTC.

This clonotype occurred many times. The V gene is TRBV4-3, the J gene TRBJ2-2, with D possibly TRBD1 on 6 matching bases. CDR1 is LGHNA and CDR2 is YSLEER in the germline V gene. The CDR3 length is 15 residues. Trimming removed 4 bases from V and 5 bases from J, with 14 bases in between. The CDR3 sequence is CASSPRQGRTGELFF. In nucleotides, the CDR3 is TGCGCCAGCAGCCCTCGGCAGGGGCGGACCGGGGAGCTGTTTTTT.

This clonotype was seen at least ten times. This sequence joins TRBV30 and TRBJ2-2, with a possible D match to TRBD1 (5 bases). Germline-derived CDR1 and CDR2 are GTSNPN and SVGIG (reference sequence). V was cut by 0 bases and J by 4 bases, with 12 bases left in between. The CDR3 is 15 residues long. CDR3 in amino acids: CAWSVEDIRTGELFF. CDR3 coding DNA: TGTGCCTGGAGTGTAGAGGACATACGCACCGGGGAGCTGTTTTTT.

This clonotype was seen a handful of times. The chain recombines TRBV28 with TRBJ2-7; D gene ambiguous. Germline-derived CDR1 and CDR2 are MDHEN and SYDVKM. There are 12 residues in the CDR3. Deletions cut 5 bases from V and 4 bases from J, with 9 bases between. The CDR3: CASSNHGYEQYF. The CDR3 DNA is TGTGCCAGCAGTAACCATGGATACGAGCAGTACTTC.

This clonotype was recorded at least ten times. This chain uses TRBV6-5 with TRBJ2-7; D is perhaps TRBD1 or TRBD2 (5 bases each). The CDR3 sequence is 14 residues long. Trimming pared 4 bases from V and 6 bases from J, leaving 16 bases between. The V gene's germline CDR1 is MNHEY and CDR2 SVGAGI. CDR3 protein: CASSSGDGPVEQYF. CDR3 DNA sequence: TGTGCCAGCAGTTCCGGGGACGGACCGGTCGAGCAGTACTTC.

This clonotype was observed many times. V gene TRBV19 combines with J gene TRBJ2-3; D gene uncertain. V lost 10 bases and J lost 1, with 12 bases in between. Germline assignment: CDR1 LNHDA and CDR2 SQIVND (reference sequence). This CDR3 region has 13 residues. CDR3 sequence reads: CATTSWGTDTQYF. The CDR3 DNA reads TGTGCCACCACGTCGTGGGGCACAGATACGCAGTATTTT.

The chain has TRBV5-1 and TRBJ2-3; D gene ambiguous. Trimming shortened V by 0 bases and J by 4 bases, and 6 bases separated the two germline ends. CDR1 and CDR2 (germline): SGHRS, YFSETQ. The CDR3 consists of 13 residues. The chain's CDR3 is CASSLGYSDTQYF. Here the CDR3 DNA reads TGCGCCAGCAGCTTGGGGTATTCAGATACGCAGTATTTT.

This clonotype was seen many times. The rearrangement links TRBV6-5 to TRBJ2-7, with 8 bases that match TRBD1. The V and J ends lost 7 bases and 3 bases, in that order; junction bases with no gene match: 8. This CDR3 region has 14 residues. Germline V gene sequence: CDR1 MNHEY, CDR2 SVGAGI. CDR3 sequence reads: CASTIGQGVYEQYF. DNA for the CDR3: TGTGCCAGCACCATTGGACAGGGAGTCTACGAGCAGTACTTC.

In this sample, this clonotype turned up many times. The chain couples TRBV20-1 to TRBJ2-3, with D possibly being TRBD2 (6 bases). The CDR3 spans 14 residues. V was pared by 0 bases and J by 6 bases, with 13 bases between. The germline V gene encodes CDR1 DFQATT and CDR2 SNEGSKA (reference sequence). DNA of the CDR3: TGCAGTGCTAGAGACGGGACTGCCTGGGATACGCAGTATTTT. It yields the protein CSARDGTAWDTQYF.

The chain combines TRBV4-2 with TRBJ2-3; TRBD2 aligns across 11 bases. This CDR3 has 15 amino acids. The germline V gene has CDR1 LGHNA and CDR2 YNFKEQ. Unmatched junction bases numbered 4, after V lost 4 bases and J lost 4 bases. Here the CDR3 reads CASSLMGLAADTQYF. CDR3 bases: TGTGCCAGCAGCCTAATGGGACTAGCGGCAGATACGCAGTATTTT.

The V gene is TRBV4-2, the J gene TRBJ2-7, with 7 bases lining up with TRBD1. This CDR3 spans 18 amino acids. Germline V gene data show CDR1 as LGHNA and CDR2 as YNFKEQ. The V gene end was trimmed by 0 bases and the J gene end by 4 bases; junction bases not matched to a gene: 15. The CDR3 reads CASSQESPRTGLRYEQYF. DNA for the CDR3: TGTGCCAGCAGCCAAGAATCACCCAGGACAGGCCTTAGATACGAGCAGTACTTC.

This clonotype has more than one count but fewer than ten. It may be a read error: a sequence one base away is much more abundant. This chain joins TRBV27 and TRBJ2-7; 8 positions agree with TRBD1. The CDR3 totals 17 residues. Germline V gene sequence: CDR1 MNHEY, CDR2 SMNVEV (reference sequence). This chain's CDR3 is CASSSPLRQGASYERYF. DNA for the CDR3: TGTGCCAGCAGTTCACCCCTCCGGCAGGGGGCGTCCTACGAGCGGTACTTC.

This clonotype was detected a few times. The chain uses TRBV18 and TRBJ2-4; D is ambiguous. This CDR3 is built from 16 residues. V gave up 6 bases and J gave up 6 bases, with 21 bases separating them. Looked up from germline, CDR1 is KGHSH and CDR2 is LQKENI. The CDR3 sequence: CASSPRIPSRGNIQYF. The CDR3 DNA sequence: TGTGCCAGCTCCCCTAGGATACCGTCCCGAGGAAACATTCAGTACTTC.

There are many counts of this clonotype. The CDR3 region has the DNA TGTGCCAGTAGTAGGTTGGGAGGGGCAGGAGATTATAGCAATCAGCCCCAGCATTTT. Translating gives CASSRLGGAGDYSNQPQHF. The V gene is TRBV19, the J gene TRBJ1-5; tentatively, D is TRBD1 (5 bases). The germline V gene has CDR1 LNHDA and CDR2 SQIVND (reference sequence). The V end lost 4 bases, the J end lost 0 bases, and 22 bases lay between the germline ends. The CDR3 totals 19 residues.

The J gene is TRBJ1-1, the V gene TRBV6-4; D is ambiguous. The CDR3 consists of 14 residues. Deletions cut 3 bases from V and 0 bases from J, with 8 bases between. The germline CDR1 and CDR2 sequences are MRHNA and SNTAGT. The CDR3 spells CASSESAMNTEAFF. As DNA, the CDR3 is TGTGCCAGCAGTGAGTCGGCCATGAACACTGAAGCTTTCTTT.

This clonotype was detected a few times. V and J are TRBV29-1 and TRBJ2-5; the D gene is possibly TRBD1 (5 bases). Trimming removed 1 base at V and 4 bases at J, with 10 bases between. This CDR3 region has 13 residues. The V gene's germline CDR1 is SQVTM and CDR2 ANQGSEA. The CDR3 spells CSVEGGQRETQYF. The DNA for the CDR3 is TGCAGCGTTGAAGGGGGCCAGCGAGAGACCCAGTACTTC.

This clonotype appeared many times. V is TRBV3-1 and J is TRBJ2-3, with D uncertain. Trimming took off 0 bases at V and 0 bases at J, with 7 bases between the two ends. The CDR3 runs to 15 residues. CDR1 and CDR2 (germline): LGHDT, YNNKEL (reference sequence). Here the CDR3 reads CASSQEATSTDTQYF. CDR3 nucleotide sequence: TGTGCCAGCAGCCAAGAAGCGACTAGCACAGATACGCAGTATTTT.

This clonotype was found many times. V usage is TRBV18 and J usage is TRBJ2-7; D call uncertain. The germline gives CDR1 KGHSH, CDR2 LQKENI. V was cut by 2 bases and J by 5 bases, with 7 bases left in between. The CDR3 length is 12 residues. The CDR3 DNA follows: TGTGCCAGCTCACCAGGGTGGGACGAGCAGTACTTC. This gives the protein CASSPGWDEQYF. Variable domain in full (rest from reference TRBV18 and TRBJ2-7): NAGVMQNPRHLVRRRGQEARLRCSPMKGHSHVYWYRQLPEEGLKFMVYLQKENIIDESGMPKERFSAEFPKEGPSILRIQQVVRGDSAAYFCASSPGWDEQYFGPGTRLTVT.

The table lists this clonotype with many counts. The chain employs TRBV12-3 or TRBV12-4 and TRBJ2-3; D is perhaps TRBD1 or TRBD2 (5 bases each). Trimming shortened V by 5 bases and J by 0 bases, and 15 bases separated the two germline ends. The CDR3 covers 16 residues. CDR3 DNA sequence: TGTGCCAGCAGTCCCGGGGCGGGCCCAAGCACAGATACGCAGTATTTT. It yields the protein CASSPGAGPSTDTQYF.

The gene calls are TRBV11-3 and TRBJ2-7, with D possibly matching TRBD2 (6 bases). The CDR3 extends over 12 amino acids. Germline loops: CDR1 SGHNT, CDR2 YENEEA. Between the trimmed V and J ends, which lost 2 bases and 6 bases, there was a span of 8 bases. CDR3 DNA sequence: TGTGCCAGCAGCTTAACGCGGGGCGAGCAGTACTTC. This encodes CASSLTRGEQYF.